A selection of T cell receptor beta chains follows, all from one sample in a study of OX40 agonist ivuxolimab in advanced cancers. Sequencing was performed with immunoSEQ multiplex PCR; in TCRdb, only in-frame clones are kept and a portion is missing. The sample holds 30,000 to 45,000 clones; more than 75% are singletons and the top ten take about a third. The input for sequencing was CD4+ or CD8+ T cells sorted from blood, taken in a trial of the OX40 agonist ivuxolimab. Receptors originate from an adult with an advanced solid tumor such as melanoma, head and neck, liver or kidney cancer. The CDR3 runs from the conserved cysteine through the conserved F or W.

>15|TRBV14
CASSQTGPGANVLTF
>15|TRBV7-2
CASSFEVGTYNEQFF
>16|TRBV5-1
CARIIRTVGLYQPQHF
>15|TRBV9
CASSVADTRNQPQHF
>16|TRBV11-2
CASSPQTESSGNTIYF
>15|TRBV4-1
CASSQDLGGGNTIYF
>14|TRBV11-2
CASSLTSGGLGQFF
>15|TRBV9
CASSPRTGVDAEAFF
>14|TRBV19
CASTAQGFQETQYF
>13|TRBV6-6
CASSFRADNEQFF
>12|TRBV2
CASTWTGTIAFF
>14|TRBV7-2
CASSFSSNSYEQYF
>14|TRBV2
CASRLTWLGTEAFF
>16|TRBV28
CASSSQGAQGTDTQYF
>12|TRBV5-1
CASSTSGTEQFF
>15|TRBV28
CASRDRGATNSPLHF
>14|TRBV5-1
CASSLGGSNQPQHF
>13|TRBV6-6
CASTRRNTGELFF